This T cell receptor beta chain was sequenced for a study of monozygotic twins with inflammatory bowel disease. Used for each TCR library was 3500 ng of total RNA. TCRdb reprocessed the 5' RACE reads; each CDR3 protein has one entry and no DNA is given. The clone table shows around 140,000 distinct CDR3 sequences, with the ten largest holding 1% to 1.5%. RNA in its total form was extracted from whole blood, and T cells were not sorted. Notes on the study in general: No detectable difference in repertoire similarity separated concordant from discordant twins, possibly as a result of limited power.

With regard to this clonotype: Its antigen remains unknown.

CDR3 length: 14 residues. CDR1 is SGHNT and CDR2 is YENEEA in the germline V gene. The receptor was isolated from a human donor with ulcerative colitis or Crohn's disease, or a healthy co-twin of an affected twin (not recorded which). The J gene is TRBJ2-5, the V gene TRBV11-3; lacking DNA, the TRBD2 call made by TCRdb goes unchecked. Sequenced input: blood. The CDR3: CASSEGGGGETQYF. Using reference TRBV11-3 and TRBJ2-5 for the parts outside the CDR3, the full variable domain is EAGVVQSPRYKIIEKKQPVAFWCNPISGHNTLYWYLQNLGQGPELLIRYENEEAVDDSQLPKDRFSAERLKGVDSTLKIQPAELGDSAVYLCASSEGGGGETQYFGPGTRLLVL.